The 32 T cell receptor beta chains reported below all come from one sample, sequenced in a study of identical twins. TCRdb processed the 5' RACE reads anew with MiXCR; each CDR3 protein has one entry. Among 400,000 to 500,000 distinct CDR3 sequences listed, around an eighth were seen once. These data also featured in a second study, about yellow fever vaccine responses in identical twins.

Sequencing was performed on CD4+ T cells sorted from blood. Receptors were obtained from a woman aged 18-29 years in good health.

This clonotype showed up just a few times. The genes are TRBV7-3 and TRBJ2-1; 11 bases align to TRBD2. CDR3 size: 15 residues. Germline CDR1 reads SGHTA; CDR2 reads FQGTGA. V was clipped by 3 bases and J by 6 bases; unmatched bases: 4. In DNA, the CDR3 is TGTGCCAGCAGCTTTAGCGGGGGGGCCTTCAATGAGCAGTTCTTC. Amino acid sequence: CASSFSGGAFNEQFF.

This clonotype was counted a few times. The chain is built from TRBV11-2 and TRBJ2-4, with D possibly TRBD1 on 5 matching bases. This CDR3 is 13 amino acids long. V was cut by 3 bases and J by 11 bases, with 14 bases left in between. CDR1 SGHAT and CDR2 FQNNGV come from the germline V gene. The CDR3 nucleotides read TGTGCCAGCAGCTTGGCCCATAGGGGTGTTCAGTACTTC. As protein: CASSLAHRGVQYF.

The chain uses TRBV5-1 and TRBJ2-1, with D perhaps TRBD1 (6 bases). Germline values: CDR1 SGHRS, CDR2 YFSETQ. The CDR3 runs to 15 residues. Trimming cost V 3 bases and J 2 bases, with 12 bases left between them. CDR3 sequence (DNA): TGCGCCAGCAGCTCCGGGACACCGACCTACAATGAGCAGTTCTTC. Protein sequence: CASSSGTPTYNEQFF.

This clonotype was observed a few times. The chain links TRBV18 to TRBJ2-3, with TRBD1 matching 8 bases. Germline V lookup: CDR1 KGHSH, CDR2 LQKENI. Trimming removed 3 bases from V and 3 bases from J; junction bases left unmatched: 5. The CDR3 totals 15 residues. In DNA form, the CDR3 reads TGTGCCAGCTCACCCTCGCAGGGGGCAACAGATACGCAGTATTTT. It encodes CASSPSQGATDTQYF.

The chain combines TRBV20-1 with TRBJ2-5, with 10 bases matching TRBD1. V was clipped by 6 bases and J by 7 bases; unmatched bases: 14. The germline CDR1 and CDR2 sequences are DFQATT and SNEGSKA (reference sequence). The CDR3 consists of 15 residues. This CDR3 reads CSASRPGQGWWTQYF. The CDR3 DNA sequence: TGCAGTGCCTCGCGCCCGGGACAGGGGTGGTGGACCCAGTACTTC.

The chain is built from TRBV6-5 and TRBJ2-7, with a possible D match to TRBD2 (6 bases). The V gene lost 4 bases and the J gene lost 1 base, with 17 bases spanning the gap. This CDR3 is built from 16 residues. CDR1 is MNHEY and CDR2 is SVGAGI in the germline V gene. The CDR3 sequence: CASSSTQTGTSYEQYF. The CDR3 DNA is TGTGCCAGCAGTTCCACCCAGACCGGGACTTCCTACGAGCAGTACTTC.

This clonotype was counted a few times. This chain joins TRBV6-5 and TRBJ2-7, with a tentative D call TRBD1 (5 bases). This CDR3 comprises 14 residues. Trimming shortened V by 3 bases and J by 2 bases, and 11 bases separated the two germline ends. CDR1 and CDR2 (germline): MNHEY, SVGAGI. The CDR3 DNA reads as TGTGCCAGCAGTTATTCCCAGGGAACCTACGAGCAGTACTTC. Translated, it gives CASSYSQGTYEQYF.

This chain uses TRBV5-5 with TRBJ2-6; a weak D match, TRBD2 (6 bases). The V gene lost 5 bases and the J gene lost 9 bases, with 9 bases spanning the gap. The germline V gene has CDR1 SGHKS and CDR2 YYEKEE (reference sequence). This CDR3 region has 12 residues. Here the CDR3 DNA reads TGTGCCAGCAGGGAGGGTGTCAACGTCCTGACTTTC. Translating gives CASREGVNVLTF. Full variable domain (missing parts from reference TRBV5-5 and TRBJ2-6): DAGVTQSPTHLIKTRGQQVTLRCSPISGHKSVSWYQQVLGQGPQFIFQYYEKEERGRGNFPDRFSARQFPNYSSELNVNALLLGDSALYLCASREGVNVLTFGAGSRLTVL.

The chain joins TRBV14 to TRBJ2-3, with D perhaps matching TRBD2 (5 bases). Germline loops: CDR1 SGHDN, CDR2 FVKESK. Trimming left V 6 bases short and J 8 bases short, with 21 bases between. The CDR3 loop spans 15 amino acids. The CDR3 nucleotides are TGTGCCAGCAGTTCCCGACTCGGCTCGGGAAGTACGCAGTATTTT. It translates to CASSSRLGSGSTQYF.

This clonotype was seen only a few times. The V call is TRBV12-3 or TRBV12-4, the J call TRBJ1-2; D is uncertain. V was pared by 5 bases and J by 5 bases, with 18 bases between. The CDR3 totals 15 residues. The DNA of the CDR3 is TGTGCCAGCAGTCTCAGGACCGCCGGCGGGTATGGCTACACCTTC. Translating gives CASSLRTAGGYGYTF.

The table lists this clonotype with a few counts. This chain uses TRBV20-1 with TRBJ2-1; tentative D call: TRBD1 (5 bases). The CDR3 length is 13 residues. Per germline, CDR1 DFQATT and CDR2 SNEGSKA (reference sequence). With 4 bases removed from V and 9 bases from J, the gap between germline ends came to 16 bases. CDR3 loop: CSAKGSTTGEQFF. The DNA of the CDR3 is TGCAGTGCTAAGGGGTCGACCACGGGTGAGCAGTTCTTC.

The table lists this clonotype with a few counts. J is TRBJ1-1 and V is TRBV20-1, with D tentatively TRBD1 (5 bases). V was trimmed by 6 bases and J by 0 bases, leaving 14 bases between them. The germline V gene encodes CDR1 DFQATT and CDR2 SNEGSKA (reference sequence). CDR3 length equals 14 residues. The CDR3 spells CSARPGALNTEAFF. CDR3 in DNA: TGCAGTGCCCGACCCGGGGCGCTGAACACTGAAGCTTTCTTT.

This clonotype was counted at least ten times. The J gene is TRBJ2-4, the V gene TRBV15; 7 nucleotides align to TRBD1. This CDR3 has 16 amino acids. V gave up 0 bases and J gave up 6 bases; unmatched junction bases: 8. Germline V gene data show CDR1 as LNHNV and CDR2 as YYDKDF (reference sequence). In DNA, the CDR3 is TGTGCCACCAGCAGAGATCTAACGAGACAGGGAAACATTCAGTACTTC. Its translation: CATSRDLTRQGNIQYF.

The genes are TRBV5-1 and TRBJ1-6; 8 nucleotides agree with TRBD1. V shed 4 bases and J 7 bases; nucleotides not matched to a gene: 4. This CDR3 is built from 14 residues. Per germline, CDR1 SGHRS and CDR2 YFSETQ. The CDR3 DNA sequence: TGCGCCAGCAGCGCGACAGGGGTCAATTCACCCCTCCACTTT. Its translation: CASSATGVNSPLHF.

This clonotype was counted only a few times. The V and J genes are TRBV12-3 or TRBV12-4 and TRBJ1-1, with D unresolved. Trimming pared 6 bases from V and 4 bases from J, leaving 21 bases between. This CDR3 contains 16 residues. CDR3 coding DNA: TGTGCCAGCAGGCACGCGGACGGGCGGGTTGGCACTGAAGCTTTCTTT. This translates into CASRHADGRVGTEAFF.

This clonotype occurred many times. V gene TRBV5-1 combines with J gene TRBJ2-2, with 7 bases lining up with TRBD1. The CDR3 runs to 15 residues. Looked up from germline, CDR1 is SGHRS and CDR2 is YFSETQ. V lost 4 bases to trimming and J lost 5 bases; unmatched junction nucleotides: 8. The DNA for the CDR3 is TGCGCCAGCAGCACCGGGACAGTTAATACCGGGGAGCTGTTTTTT. It yields the protein CASSTGTVNTGELFF. Full variable domain (rest looked up from reference TRBV5-1 and TRBJ2-2): KAGVTQTPRYLIKTRGQQVTLSCSPISGHRSVSWYQQTPGQGLQFLFEYFSETQRNKGNFPGRFSGRQFSNSRSEMNVSTLELGDSALYLCASSTGTVNTGELFFGEGSRLTVL.

This clonotype showed up many times. The chain couples TRBV3-1 to TRBJ1-2, with TRBD1 matching over 7 bases. Germline V CDR1 and CDR2: LGHDT, YNNKEL (reference sequence). This CDR3 has 13 amino acids. J was trimmed by 3 bases and V by 4 bases; bases with no gene match: 2. The CDR3 sequence: CASSRQGDYGYTF. Here the CDR3 DNA reads TGTGCCAGCAGCCGACAGGGTGACTATGGCTACACCTTC.

This clonotype has only a few counts. This chain uses TRBV29-1 with TRBJ2-3; perhaps TRBD1 as D (5 bases). The germline CDR1 and CDR2 sequences are SQVTM and ANQGSEA. V dropped 4 bases and J dropped 9 bases, with 26 bases sitting between them. The CDR3 has 16 residues. Here the CDR3 reads CSVARSRDLVGETQYF. DNA of the CDR3: TGCAGCGTTGCTCGATCCAGGGATCTAGTTGGAGAGACGCAGTATTTT.

The V gene is TRBV20-1, the J gene TRBJ2-7, with TRBD2 matching 7 bases. The ends lost 5 bases at V and 2 bases at J; junction bases unmatched: 9. Germline V gene lookup returns CDR1 DFQATT and CDR2 SNEGSKA (reference sequence). CDR3 length equals 14 residues. The CDR3 loop is CSAGIGGFAYEQYF. The DNA of the CDR3 is TGCAGTGCTGGAATCGGGGGGTTCGCCTACGAGCAGTACTTC.

This clonotype was detected ten times or more. V gene TRBV5-1 combines with J gene TRBJ2-7, with 9 positions matching TRBD1. V shed 2 bases, J shed 2 bases, and the junction held 5 bases outside the gene matches. The CDR3 loop spans 15 amino acids. The V gene's germline CDR1 is SGHRS and CDR2 YFSETQ. The CDR3, as DNA: TGCGCCAGCAGCTTCTTTACAGGGGGCACCTACGAGCAGTACTTC. Translating gives CASSFFTGGTYEQYF. Full variable domain (missing parts from reference TRBV5-1 and TRBJ2-7): KAGVTQTPRYLIKTRGQQVTLSCSPISGHRSVSWYQQTPGQGLQFLFEYFSETQRNKGNFPGRFSGRQFSNSRSEMNVSTLELGDSALYLCASSFFTGGTYEQYFGPGTRLTVT.

This clonotype turned up a few times. V is TRBV5-1 and J is TRBJ2-7; 7 bases line up with TRBD1. Germline values: CDR1 SGHRS, CDR2 YFSETQ. The CDR3 runs to 14 residues. The J segment lost 2 bases and the V segment lost 4 bases, leaving 6 bases of the junction unmatched. CDR3 region: CASSETGFPYEQYF. The CDR3 DNA sequence: TGCGCCAGCAGCGAGACAGGGTTCCCCTACGAGCAGTACTTC. Full variable domain (rest looked up from reference TRBV5-1 and TRBJ2-7): KAGVTQTPRYLIKTRGQQVTLSCSPISGHRSVSWYQQTPGQGLQFLFEYFSETQRNKGNFPGRFSGRQFSNSRSEMNVSTLELGDSALYLCASSETGFPYEQYFGPGTRLTVT.

This clonotype was counted at least ten times. This sequence joins TRBV12-3 or TRBV12-4 and TRBJ1-2; unclear D gene. Trimming removed 3 bases at V and 5 bases at J, with 13 bases between. The CDR3 is 14 residues long. CDR3 sequence reads: CASSFSRGQYGYTF. CDR3 coding DNA: TGTGCCAGCAGTTTCTCTCGAGGGCAGTATGGCTACACCTTC.

This clonotype has ten or more counts. The genes are TRBV29-1 and TRBJ2-1; D may be TRBD1 or TRBD2 (6 bases each). Germline CDR1 SQVTM, CDR2 ANQGSEA. The CDR3 loop spans 14 amino acids. V lost 7 bases and J lost 0, with 13 bases in between. The CDR3 DNA reads TGCAGCGGGGGGGCCAGCTACTCCTACAATGAGCAGTTCTTC. This sequence encodes CSGGASYSYNEQFF.

This clonotype has just a few counts. The chain uses TRBV6-1 and TRBJ1-5; possibly TRBD1 for D (5 bases). Trimming removed 7 bases from V and 5 bases from J, with 18 bases in between. The CDR3 has 15 amino acids. Per the germline V gene, CDR1 is MNHNS and CDR2 is SASEGT. The CDR3 region has the DNA TGTGCCAGCACTAGGGGCATACTAGCGGATCAGCCCCAGCATTTT. Encoded protein: CASTRGILADQPQHF.

J is TRBJ2-7 and V is TRBV7-6; maybe TRBD1 (5 bases). CDR3 size: 13 residues. Trimming shortened V by 5 bases and J by 3 bases, and 11 bases separated the two germline ends. CDR1 is SGHVS, CDR2 FNYEAQ, per germline. The chain's CDR3 is CASSVTQGYEQYF. The CDR3 DNA is TGTGCCAGCAGCGTGACCCAGGGCTACGAGCAGTACTTC.

This clonotype was seen only a few times. The J gene is TRBJ2-2, the V gene TRBV30; 7 bases align to TRBD1. J gave up 1 base and V 5 bases, and 16 bases lay outside the gene matches. This CDR3 contains 18 residues. Germline loops: CDR1 GTSNPN, CDR2 SVGIG (reference sequence). CDR3 nucleotides: TGTGCCTGGGCCCCAAAAACAGGGGTTCAAGAGAACACCGGGGAGCTGTTTTTT. It specifies CAWAPKTGVQENTGELFF.

This clonotype appeared a few times. The chain uses TRBV7-2 and TRBJ2-7; D ambiguous. Trimming took 1 base from V and 3 from J, leaving 7 bases between them. This CDR3 contains 13 residues. Per the germline V gene, CDR1 is SGHTA and CDR2 is FQGNSA. CDR3 DNA: TGTGCCAGCAGCTTAGGGTCCATCTACGAGCAGTACTTC. It specifies CASSLGSIYEQYF.

The chain recombines TRBV20-1 with TRBJ2-1; D might be TRBD1 (5 bases). This CDR3 comprises 12 residues. Germline V gene lookup returns CDR1 DFQATT and CDR2 SNEGSKA (reference sequence). V was shortened by 6 bases and J by 4 bases, with 10 bases between the two germline ends. DNA for the CDR3: TGCAGTGCCTACGACAGATACAATGAGCAGTTCTTC. Translation gives CSAYDRYNEQFF.

This clonotype was found a few times. The chain combines TRBV18 with TRBJ1-4; TRBD1 aligns across 10 bases. This CDR3 has 18 residues. Germline CDR1 and CDR2: KGHSH and LQKENI. V was clipped by 2 bases and J by 2 bases; unmatched bases: 8. CDR3 sequence: CASSPLPGQGRTNEKLFF. The CDR3 DNA sequence: TGTGCCAGCTCACCATTACCGGGACAGGGGCGTACTAATGAAAAACTGTTTTTT.

The chain joins TRBV27 to TRBJ2-5, with 11 bases aligning to TRBD1. Germline V gives CDR1 MNHEY, CDR2 SMNVEV (reference sequence). CDR3 length: 15 residues. Trimming at V came to 6 bases and at J to 4 bases, leaving 7 bases not matched to a gene. DNA of the CDR3: TGTGCCAGCAGCTTTATTGGGACAGGGGGAGAGACCCAGTACTTC. It codes for CASSFIGTGGETQYF.

This clonotype was detected a few times. The rearrangement uses TRBV7-9 and TRBJ2-3; 8 bases map to TRBD2. Germline CDR1 SEHNR, CDR2 FQNEAQ (reference sequence). The CDR3 has 16 residues. The V segment lost 0 bases and the J segment 4 bases; nucleotides outside the gene matches: 6. The CDR3: CASSLASVTSADTQYF. The CDR3 DNA follows: TGTGCCAGCAGCTTAGCCTCTGTGACTAGCGCAGATACGCAGTATTTT. The whole variable domain, filled in from reference TRBV7-9 and TRBJ2-3, reads DTGVSQNPRHKITKRGQNVTFRCDPISEHNRLYWYRQTLGQGPEFLTYFQNEAQLEKSRLLSDRFSAERPKGSFSTLEIQRTEQGDSAMYLCASSLASVTSADTQYFGPGTRLTVL.

J is TRBJ2-7 and V is TRBV28; D is perhaps TRBD1 (6 bases). The CDR3 is 13 amino acids. Trimming left V 5 bases short and J 5 bases short, with 13 bases between. Germline CDR1 reads MDHEN; CDR2 reads SYDVKM. CDR3 nucleotide sequence: TGTGCCAGCAGTGGTCAGGGGATCCACGAGCAGTACTTC. The encoded protein is CASSGQGIHEQYF.